This T cell receptor beta chain was recorded in a study of T cells after yellow fever vaccination. Looking at the study overall: Preparation of the low-cell-number fractions used SMART-Seq v4 Ultra Low Input. Broader study findings: Overall, a small share of clonotypes was seen in both CD4 and CD8 compartments.

The table lists this clonotype with a few counts. Its antigen is not identified. As TCR cDNA was made by 5'RACE template switching, a universal primer site and UMIs were added. TCRdb reprocessed the 5' RACE reads with MiXCR, giving one entry per CDR3 protein. In the table there are a few hundred thousand distinct CDR3 sequences, around 4.1% of which are singletons. The V and J ends lost 5 bases and 2 bases, in that order; junction bases with no gene match: 8. The length of the CDR3 is 16 residues. This sequence joins TRBV12-3 or TRBV12-4 and TRBJ2-3, with 9 bases matching TRBD2. The receptor was derived from a man aged 18 to 30 who received the YFV17D yellow fever vaccine. This sample comprised PBMCs, obtained 5 days after the yellow fever booster vaccination. The CDR3 region has the DNA TGTGCCAGCAGTCCACACGGCGGGGGGGTCACAGATACGCAGTATTTT. Its translation: CASSPHGGGVTDTQYF.